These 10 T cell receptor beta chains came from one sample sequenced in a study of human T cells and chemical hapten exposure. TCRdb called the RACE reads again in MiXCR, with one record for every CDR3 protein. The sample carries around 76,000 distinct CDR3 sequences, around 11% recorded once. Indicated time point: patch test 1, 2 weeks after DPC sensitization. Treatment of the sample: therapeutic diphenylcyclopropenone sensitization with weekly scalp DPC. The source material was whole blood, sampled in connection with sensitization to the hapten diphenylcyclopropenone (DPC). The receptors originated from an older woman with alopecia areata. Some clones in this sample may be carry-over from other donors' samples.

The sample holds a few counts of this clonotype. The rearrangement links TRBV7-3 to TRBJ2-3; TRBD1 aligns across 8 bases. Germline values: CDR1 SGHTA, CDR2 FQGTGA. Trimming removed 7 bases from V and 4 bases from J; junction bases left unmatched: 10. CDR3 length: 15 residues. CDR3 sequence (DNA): TGTGCCAGCACCAAAAGGACAGGGCTGGCAGATACGCAGTATTTT. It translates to CASTKRTGLADTQYF. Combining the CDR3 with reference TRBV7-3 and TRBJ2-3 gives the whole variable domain GAGVSQTPSNKVTEKGKYVELRCDPISGHTALYWYRQSLGQGPEFLIYFQGTGAADDSGLPNDRFFAVRPEGSVSTLKIQRTERGDSAVYLCASTKRTGLADTQYFGPGTRLTVL.

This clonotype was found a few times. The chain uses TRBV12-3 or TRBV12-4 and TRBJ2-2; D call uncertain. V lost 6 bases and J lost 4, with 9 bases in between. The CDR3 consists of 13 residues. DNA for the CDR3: TGTGCCAGCAGCCTCCGCATCACCGGGGAGCTGTTTTTT. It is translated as CASSLRITGELFF.

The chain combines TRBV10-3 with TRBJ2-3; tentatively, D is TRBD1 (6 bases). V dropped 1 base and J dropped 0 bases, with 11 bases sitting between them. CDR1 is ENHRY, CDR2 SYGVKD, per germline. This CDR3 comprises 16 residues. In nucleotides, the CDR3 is TGTGCCATCAGTGAGTTAGGACAGAAAAGCACAGATACGCAGTATTTT. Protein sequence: CAISELGQKSTDTQYF.

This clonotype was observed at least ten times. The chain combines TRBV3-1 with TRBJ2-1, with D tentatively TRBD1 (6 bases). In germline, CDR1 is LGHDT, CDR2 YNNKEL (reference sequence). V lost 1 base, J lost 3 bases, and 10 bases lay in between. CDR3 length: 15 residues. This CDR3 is CASSQAGGIYNEQFF. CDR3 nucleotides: TGTGCCAGCAGCCAAGCTGGGGGCATCTACAATGAGCAGTTCTTC.

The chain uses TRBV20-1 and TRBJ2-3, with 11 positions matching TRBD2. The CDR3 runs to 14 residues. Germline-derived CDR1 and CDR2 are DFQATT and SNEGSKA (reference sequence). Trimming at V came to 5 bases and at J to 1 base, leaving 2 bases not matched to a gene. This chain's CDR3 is CSAALAGGTDTQYF. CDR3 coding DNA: TGCAGTGCTGCACTAGCGGGGGGCACAGATACGCAGTATTTT.

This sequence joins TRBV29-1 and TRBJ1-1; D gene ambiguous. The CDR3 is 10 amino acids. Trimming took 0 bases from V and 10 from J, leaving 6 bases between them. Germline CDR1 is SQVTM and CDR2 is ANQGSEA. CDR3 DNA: TGCAGCGTTGAAGAGGGGTTAGCTTTCTTT. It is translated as CSVEEGLAFF. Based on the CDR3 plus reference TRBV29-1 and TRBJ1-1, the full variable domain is SAVISQKPSRDICQRGTSLTIQCQVDSQVTMMFWYRQQPGQSLTLIATANQGSEATYESGFVIDKFPISRPNLTFSTLTVSNMSPEDSSIYLCSVEEGLAFFGQGTRLTVV.

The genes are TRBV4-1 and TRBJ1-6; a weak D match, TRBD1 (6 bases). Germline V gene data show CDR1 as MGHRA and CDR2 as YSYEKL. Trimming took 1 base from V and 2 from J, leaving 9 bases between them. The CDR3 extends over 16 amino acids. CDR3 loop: CASSQGRTAYNSPLHF. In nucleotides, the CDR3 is TGCGCCAGCAGCCAAGGCCGGACAGCCTATAATTCACCCCTCCACTTT.

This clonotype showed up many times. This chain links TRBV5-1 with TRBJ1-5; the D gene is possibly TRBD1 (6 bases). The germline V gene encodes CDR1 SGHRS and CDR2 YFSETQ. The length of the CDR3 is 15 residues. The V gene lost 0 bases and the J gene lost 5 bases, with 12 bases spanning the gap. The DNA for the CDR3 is TGCGCCAGCAGCTTGGCCCGGACAGACGATCAGCCCCAGCATTTT. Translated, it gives CASSLARTDDQPQHF. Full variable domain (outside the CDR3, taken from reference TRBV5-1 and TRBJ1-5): KAGVTQTPRYLIKTRGQQVTLSCSPISGHRSVSWYQQTPGQGLQFLFEYFSETQRNKGNFPGRFSGRQFSNSRSEMNVSTLELGDSALYLCASSLARTDDQPQHFGDGTRLSIL.

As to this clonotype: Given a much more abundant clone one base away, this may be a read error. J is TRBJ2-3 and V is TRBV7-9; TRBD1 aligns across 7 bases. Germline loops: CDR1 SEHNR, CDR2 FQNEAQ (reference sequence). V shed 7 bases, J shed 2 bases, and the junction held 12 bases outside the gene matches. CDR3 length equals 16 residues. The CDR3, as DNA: TGTGCCAGCATCTCGATGGGACAGACTTACACAGATACGCAGTATTTT. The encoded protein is CASISMGQTYTDTQYF.

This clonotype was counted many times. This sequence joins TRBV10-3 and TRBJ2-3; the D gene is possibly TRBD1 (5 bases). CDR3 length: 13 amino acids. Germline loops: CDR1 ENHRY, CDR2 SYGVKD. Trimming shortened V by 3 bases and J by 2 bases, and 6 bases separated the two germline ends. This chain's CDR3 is CAISDGHTDTQYF. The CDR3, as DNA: TGTGCCATCAGTGACGGACACACAGATACGCAGTATTTT.